The rows below give T cell receptor beta chains drawn from one sample of a study of beta chain features in type 1 diabetes. The repertoire was sequenced with immunoSEQ multiplex PCR; TCRdb's copy has only in-frame clones and lacks some. The profile shows over 350,000 clones, around 15% of them singletons. The sequencing sample was made of naive CD4+ T cells from blood. These receptors originate from a woman aged 18-29 years in good health. The CDR3 runs from the conserved cysteine through the conserved F or W. D genes are given only for firm matches. For some rows the clone size is stated as once, few or many, or as a class when expanded; others skip it.

TGTGCCAGCTCACCACTGGAACTAGCGGGAGACGAGCAGTACTTC	CASSPLELAGDEQYF	TRBJ2-7	TRBD2	TRBV18	NA
TGTGCCAGCAGTTTTCGCCCAGGACTAGCGGGAGGGCCATACACCGGGGAGCTGTTTTTT	CASSFRPGLAGGPYTGELFF	TRBJ2-2	TRBD2	TRBV28	NA
TGCGCCAGCAGCCCGGGACCGGGGCGGGAGCACTCCTACGAGCAGTACTTC	CASSPGPGREHSYEQYF	TRBJ2-7	TRBD2	TRBV4-3	NA
TGTGCCAGCAGTTTTGAGGGGGCGGTTCAGCCCCAGCATTTT	CASSFEGAVQPQHF	TRBJ1-5	TRBD1	TRBV27	NA
TGTGCCACCAGCAGAGATTTGACTAGCGGGATCCCCTCCTACGAGCAGTACTTC	CATSRDLTSGIPSYEQYF	TRBJ2-7	TRBD2	TRBV15	few
TGCAGCGTTGAAGTGGGGACAGGTGGCTACGAGCAGTACTTC	CSVEVGTGGYEQYF	TRBJ2-7	TRBD1	TRBV29-1	NA
TGTGCCTGGAGCGATGGGACACTCAGCACAGATACGCAGTATTTT	CAWSDGTLSTDTQYF	TRBJ2-3	NA	TRBV30	few
TGTGCCAGCTCACCACCCAATGCGGCGAACACTGAAGCTTTCTTT	CASSPPNAANTEAFF	TRBJ1-1	NA	TRBV18	few
TGTGCCAGCTCAGGGACTAGCGGGAAAGCTGAGCAGTTCTTC	CASSGTSGKAEQFF	TRBJ2-1	TRBD2	TRBV18	NA
TGCGCCAGCAGCCAAGTAGGCCGGGTGAACACTGAAGCTTTCTTT	CASSQVGRVNTEAFF	TRBJ1-1	NA	TRBV4-3	NA
TGTGCCCAAACAGGGGGGGGAACCTACGAGCAGTACTTC	CAQTGGGTYEQYF	TRBJ2-7	NA	TRBV30	NA
TGCAGCGTGGGGTCGGGGGGCAGTGAAAAACTGTTTTTT	CSVGSGGSEKLFF	TRBJ1-4	NA	TRBV29-1	NA
TGTGCCAGTAGTATTCTAGCGGGCACCGGGGAGCTGTTTTTT	CASSILAGTGELFF	TRBJ2-2	TRBD2	TRBV19	few
TGCGCCAGCAGCTTGGGGGAGGCATTTGATAGCAATCAGCCCCAGCATTTT	CASSLGEAFDSNQPQHF	TRBJ1-5	NA	TRBV5-1	NA
TGCAGCGCCGGCCCGCGGCTTAACTACAATGAGCAGTTCTTC	CSAGPRLNYNEQFF	TRBJ2-1	NA	TRBV29-1	NA
TGTGCCAGCAGCCAAGATCGGGACACCGGATTAAACACCGGGGAGCTGTTTTTT	CASSQDRDTGLNTGELFF	TRBJ2-2	NA	TRBV14	NA
TGTGCCTGGAGTAAGGGCGGACGGTGGGGAGTGGAGCAGTACTTC	CAWSKGGRWGVEQYF	TRBJ2-7	NA	TRBV30	NA
TGCAGCGTTAGATTCGGGACAGGGGGCCACGAGCAGTACTTC	CSVRFGTGGHEQYF	TRBJ2-7	TRBD1	TRBV29-1	few
TGTGCCAGCAGCTTAGGACAAAGCTCCTACGAGCAGTACTTC	CASSLGQSSYEQYF	TRBJ2-7	NA	TRBV7-6	NA
TGCGCCAGCAGCCAAGATTGGGACAGTAGCTCCTACGAGCAGTACTTC	CASSQDWDSSSYEQYF	TRBJ2-7	TRBD1	TRBV4-3	few
TGTGCCAGCAGCGTTGCCGGGAGGGAGTACAATGAGCAGTTCTTC	CASSVAGREYNEQFF	TRBJ2-1	TRBD2	TRBV9	NA
TGTGCCAGCAGCTTGGCCGGGACTGCATTAGTTGGTGAGCAGTTCTTC	CASSLAGTALVGEQFF	TRBJ2-1	NA	TRBV7-8	few
TGTGCCAGCAGACCCGTGGGAGAAACTAATGAAAAACTGTTTTTT	CASRPVGETNEKLFF	TRBJ1-4	NA	TRBV4-2	few
TGTGCCAGCAGCCTACAGGGGATGCTCCCCTACGAGCAGTACTTC	CASSLQGMLPYEQYF	TRBJ2-7	TRBD1	TRBV5-4	NA
TGTGCCAGCTCACCACTTTCAGGGAGGTTGGATGAGCAGTTCTTC	CASSPLSGRLDEQFF	TRBJ2-1	NA	TRBV18	once
TGTGCCAGCAGCCTAGCGGGGAGTGAAGATACGCAGTATTTT	CASSLAGSEDTQYF	TRBJ2-3	TRBD2	TRBV6-4	NA
TGTGCCAGCAGCCACCCGGGTCGGGTAAAAGAGCAGTTCTTC	CASSHPGRVKEQFF	TRBJ2-1	NA	TRBV14	few
TGCGCCAGCAGCCCTAGCGGGTGGACAGATACGCAGTATTTT	CASSPSGWTDTQYF	TRBJ2-3	TRBD2	TRBV4-1	few
TGTGCCAGCAGAACCCCCACAGGGTTTTACGAGCAGTACTTC	CASRTPTGFYEQYF	TRBJ2-7	NA	TRBV6-6	NA
TGTGCCAGCAGCTTAGGGACTAGCGTTTACAATGAGCAGTTCTTC	CASSLGTSVYNEQFF	TRBJ2-1	TRBD2	TRBV7-2	few
TGTGCCAGCAGCTCTGGCAAATACGAGCAGTACTTC	CASSSGKYEQYF	TRBJ2-7	NA	TRBV5-4	NA
TGTGCCAGCAGCCGCCTCGTACGAGAGGGGCAGTTCTTC	CASSRLVREGQFF	TRBJ2-1	NA	TRBV14	few
TGTGCCAGCAGTCTCGCGGAGAGCACAGATACGCAGTATTTT	CASSLAESTDTQYF	TRBJ2-3	NA	TRBV27	NA
TGTGCCAGTAGTATATGGACAGGGGGAAATCAGCCCCAGCATTTT	CASSIWTGGNQPQHF	TRBJ1-5	TRBD1	TRBV19	NA
TGCAGCGTGGGACAGTCAAACTATGGCTACACCTTC	CSVGQSNYGYTF	TRBJ1-2	TRBD1	TRBV29-1	NA
TGTGCCAGCAGCCCCCGGGTCCTCTCCTACAATGAGCAGTTCTTC	CASSPRVLSYNEQFF	TRBJ2-1	NA	TRBV5-4	few
TGTGCCAGCAGCCTCGACAGGGCCAAGTGGGGAACCTTC	CASSLDRAKWGTF	TRBJ1-2	TRBD1	TRBV6-5	few
TGTGCCAGCAGCTTAGCCGGGTCGACAGATACGCAGTATTTT	CASSLAGSTDTQYF	TRBJ2-3	NA	TRBV7-8	few
TGTGCCACCAGCAGAGACCTTCGACAAAATGACGTCTACGAGCAGTACTTC	CATSRDLRQNDVYEQYF	TRBJ2-7	NA	TRBV15	few
TGCAGCGTTGAATTGACTAGTAGAGCGAATGAGCAGTTCTTC	CSVELTSRANEQFF	TRBJ2-1	NA	TRBV29-1	NA
TGCGCCAGCAGCCCGGGACTAGCGGGAGCAGGAGGGGCCAACGTCCTGACTTTC	CASSPGLAGAGGANVLTF	TRBJ2-6	TRBD2	TRBV5-1	few
TGCGCCAGCAGCTTGGCAGGGTCCACTGAAGCTTTCTTT	CASSLAGSTEAFF	TRBJ1-1	NA	TRBV5-1	few
TGCGCCAGCAGCTTGGCAGGGGAATATACCTATGGCTACACCTTC	CASSLAGEYTYGYTF	TRBJ1-2	NA	TRBV5-1	few
TGTGCCACCAGCAGAGGTAGCGGGAGCTACAATGAGCAGTTCTTC	CATSRGSGSYNEQFF	TRBJ2-1	TRBD2	TRBV15	few
TGCGCCAGCAGCCAAGCCTCGAGAGGAGATACGCAGTATTTT	CASSQASRGDTQYF	TRBJ2-3	NA	TRBV4-1	few
TGTGCCAGTAGTAAAGCGTTATCCTACGAGCAGTACTTC	CASSKALSYEQYF	TRBJ2-7	NA	TRBV19	few
TGTGCCAGCAGTCTGGACAGGGGGATCACTGAAGCTTTCTTT	CASSLDRGITEAFF	TRBJ1-1	TRBD1	TRBV27	NA
TGCGCCAGCAGCTTATTCGTCTACAATGAGCAGTTCTTC	CASSLFVYNEQFF	TRBJ2-1	NA	TRBV5-1	NA
TGCAGCGTAGGGACTAGCGGATACAATGAGCAGTTCTTC	CSVGTSGYNEQFF	TRBJ2-1	TRBD2	TRBV29-1	NA